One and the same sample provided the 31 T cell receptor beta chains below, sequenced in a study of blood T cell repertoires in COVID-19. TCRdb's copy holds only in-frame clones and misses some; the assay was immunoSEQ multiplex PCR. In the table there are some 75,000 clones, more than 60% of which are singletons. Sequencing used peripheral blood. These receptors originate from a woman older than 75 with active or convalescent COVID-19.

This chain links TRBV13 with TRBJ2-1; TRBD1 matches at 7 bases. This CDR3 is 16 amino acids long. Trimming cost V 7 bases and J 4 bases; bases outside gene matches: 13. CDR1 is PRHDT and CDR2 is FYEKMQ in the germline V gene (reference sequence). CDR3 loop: CASKSDGTARYNEQFF. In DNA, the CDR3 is TGTGCCAGCAAATCGGACGGGACAGCCCGATACAATGAGCAGTTCTTC.

The CDR3 bases are TGTGCCAGCAGTGAAACCAGGGGGGATTCACCCCTCCACTTT. Amino acids: CASSETRGDSPLHF. This chain joins TRBV6-1 and TRBJ1-6, with TRBD1 matching 7 bases. The CDR3 consists of 14 residues. CDR1 and CDR2 (germline): MNHNS, SASEGT. V shed 2 bases, J shed 8 bases, and the junction held 3 bases outside the gene matches.

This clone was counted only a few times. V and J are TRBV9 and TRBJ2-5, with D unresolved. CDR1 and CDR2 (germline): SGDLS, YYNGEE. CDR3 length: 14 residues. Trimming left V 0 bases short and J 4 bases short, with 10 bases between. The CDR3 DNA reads TGTGCCAGCAGCGTAGCCGGGTCCGCAGAGACCCAGTACTTC. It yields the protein CASSVAGSAETQYF.

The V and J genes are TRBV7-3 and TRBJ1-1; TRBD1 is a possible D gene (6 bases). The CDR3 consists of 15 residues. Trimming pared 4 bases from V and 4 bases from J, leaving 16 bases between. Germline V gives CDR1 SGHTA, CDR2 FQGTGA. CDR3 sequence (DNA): TGTGCCAGCAGCTATTCGGGGGGCGCTGGCACTGAAGCTTTCTTT. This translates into CASSYSGGAGTEAFF.

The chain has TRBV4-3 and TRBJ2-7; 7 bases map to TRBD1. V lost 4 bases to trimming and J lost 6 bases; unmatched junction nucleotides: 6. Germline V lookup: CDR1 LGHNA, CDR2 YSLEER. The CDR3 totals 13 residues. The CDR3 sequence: CASSPETGVEQYF. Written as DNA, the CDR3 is TGCGCCAGCAGCCCAGAAACAGGGGTCGAGCAGTACTTC.

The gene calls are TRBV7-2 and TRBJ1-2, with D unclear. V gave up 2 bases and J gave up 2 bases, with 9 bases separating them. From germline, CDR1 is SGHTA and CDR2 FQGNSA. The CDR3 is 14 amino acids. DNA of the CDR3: TGTGCCAGCAGCTTACCGGGATCCAACTATGGCTACACCTTC. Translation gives CASSLPGSNYGYTF.

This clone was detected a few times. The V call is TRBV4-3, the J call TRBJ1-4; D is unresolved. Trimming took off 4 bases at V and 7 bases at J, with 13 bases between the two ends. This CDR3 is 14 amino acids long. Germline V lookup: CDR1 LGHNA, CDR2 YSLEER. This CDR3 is CASSPILSGEKLFF. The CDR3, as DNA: TGCGCCAGCAGCCCCATCTTATCGGGTGAAAAACTGTTTTTT.

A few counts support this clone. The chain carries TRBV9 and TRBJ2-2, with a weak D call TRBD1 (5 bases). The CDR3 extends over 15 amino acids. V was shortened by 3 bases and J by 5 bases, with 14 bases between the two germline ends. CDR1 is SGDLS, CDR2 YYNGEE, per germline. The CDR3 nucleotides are TGTGCCAGCAGCGCCAATCCCGACAGTACCGGGGAGCTGTTTTTT. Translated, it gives CASSANPDSTGELFF. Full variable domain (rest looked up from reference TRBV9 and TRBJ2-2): DSGVTQTPKHLITATGQRVTLRCSPRSGDLSVYWYQQSLDQGLQFLIQYYNGEERAKGNILERFSAQQFPDLHSELNLSSLELGDSALYFCASSANPDSTGELFFGEGSRLTVL.

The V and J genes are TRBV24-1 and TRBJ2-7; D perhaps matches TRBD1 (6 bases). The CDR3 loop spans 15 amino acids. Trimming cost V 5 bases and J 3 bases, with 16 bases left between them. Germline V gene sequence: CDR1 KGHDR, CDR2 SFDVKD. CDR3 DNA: TGTGCCACCAGTGCCCCCGGGGACAAGAGCTACGAGCAGTACTTC. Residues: CATSAPGDKSYEQYF.

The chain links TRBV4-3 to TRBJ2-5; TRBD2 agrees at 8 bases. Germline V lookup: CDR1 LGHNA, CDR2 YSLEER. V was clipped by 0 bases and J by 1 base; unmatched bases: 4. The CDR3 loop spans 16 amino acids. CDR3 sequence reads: CASSQEAGGLQETQYF. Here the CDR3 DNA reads TGCGCCAGCAGCCAAGAGGCGGGGGGACTCCAAGAGACCCAGTACTTC.

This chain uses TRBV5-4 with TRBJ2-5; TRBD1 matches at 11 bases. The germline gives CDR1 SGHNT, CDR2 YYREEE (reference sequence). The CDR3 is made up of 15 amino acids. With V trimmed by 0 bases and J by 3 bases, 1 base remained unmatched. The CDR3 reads CASSLGGQGEETQYF. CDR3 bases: TGTGCCAGCAGCTTGGGGGGACAGGGGGAAGAGACCCAGTACTTC.

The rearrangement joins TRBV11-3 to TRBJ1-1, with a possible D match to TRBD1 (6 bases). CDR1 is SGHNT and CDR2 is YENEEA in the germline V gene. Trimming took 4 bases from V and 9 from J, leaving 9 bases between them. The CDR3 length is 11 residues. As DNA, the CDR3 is TGTGCCAGCAGCTACACAGGGAAAGCTTTCTTT. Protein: CASSYTGKAFF.

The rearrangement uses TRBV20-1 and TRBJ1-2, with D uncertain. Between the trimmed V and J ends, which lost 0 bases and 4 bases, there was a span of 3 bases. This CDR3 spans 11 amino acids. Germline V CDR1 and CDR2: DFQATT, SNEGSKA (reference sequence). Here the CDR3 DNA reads TGCAGTGCTAGAGACCTCTATGGCTACACCTTC. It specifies CSARDLYGYTF.

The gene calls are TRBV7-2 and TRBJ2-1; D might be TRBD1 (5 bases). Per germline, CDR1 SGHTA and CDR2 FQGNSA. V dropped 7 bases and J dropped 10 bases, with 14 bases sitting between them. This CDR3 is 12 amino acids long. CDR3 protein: CASTFPGLEQFF. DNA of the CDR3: TGTGCCAGCACCTTTCCAGGGTTGGAGCAGTTCTTC.

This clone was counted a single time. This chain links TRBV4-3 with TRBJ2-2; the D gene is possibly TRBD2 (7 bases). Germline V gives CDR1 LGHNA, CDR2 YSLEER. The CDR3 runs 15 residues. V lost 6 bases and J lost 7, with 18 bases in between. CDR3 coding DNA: TGCGCCAGCAGTAGGGGCGGGGGCTCGATCGGGGAGCTGTTTTTT. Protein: CASSRGGGSIGELFF.

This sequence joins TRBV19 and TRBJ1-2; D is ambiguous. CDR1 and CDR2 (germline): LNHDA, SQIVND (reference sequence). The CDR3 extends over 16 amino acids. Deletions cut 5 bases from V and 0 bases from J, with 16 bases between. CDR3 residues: CASSPFGTGTNYGYTF. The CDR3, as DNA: TGTGCCAGTAGTCCGTTCGGTACGGGGACTAACTATGGCTACACCTTC.

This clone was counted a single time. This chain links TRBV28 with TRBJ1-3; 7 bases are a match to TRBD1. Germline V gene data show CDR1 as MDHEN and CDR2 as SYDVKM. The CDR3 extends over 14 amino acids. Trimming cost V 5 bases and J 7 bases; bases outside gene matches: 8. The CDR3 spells CASSLDREWNTIYF. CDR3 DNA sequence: TGTGCCAGCAGTCTTGACAGGGAATGGAACACCATATATTTT. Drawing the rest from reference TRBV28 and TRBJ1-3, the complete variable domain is DVKVTQSSRYLVKRTGEKVFLECVQDMDHENMFWYRQDPGLGLRLIYFSYDVKMKEKGDIPEGYSVSREKKERFSLILESASTNQTSMYLCASSLDREWNTIYFGEGSWLTVV.

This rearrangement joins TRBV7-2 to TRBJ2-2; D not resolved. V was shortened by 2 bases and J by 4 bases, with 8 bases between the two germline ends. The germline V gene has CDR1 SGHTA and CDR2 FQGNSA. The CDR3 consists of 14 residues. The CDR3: CASSLSGPTGELFF. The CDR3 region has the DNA TGTGCCAGCAGCTTATCAGGTCCCACCGGGGAGCTGTTTTTT.

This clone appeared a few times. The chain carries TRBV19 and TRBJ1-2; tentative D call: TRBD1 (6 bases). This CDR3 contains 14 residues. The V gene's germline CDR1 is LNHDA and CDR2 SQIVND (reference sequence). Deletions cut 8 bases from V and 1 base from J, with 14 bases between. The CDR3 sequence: CASCNRDHNYGYTF. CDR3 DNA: TGTGCCAGTTGCAACAGGGACCATAACTATGGCTACACCTTC.

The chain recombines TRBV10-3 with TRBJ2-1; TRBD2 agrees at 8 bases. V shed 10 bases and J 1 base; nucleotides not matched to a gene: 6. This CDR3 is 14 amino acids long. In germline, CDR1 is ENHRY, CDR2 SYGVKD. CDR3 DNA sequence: TGTGCCACCCGAGGGACTAGGTCCTACAATGAGCAGTTCTTC. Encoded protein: CATRGTRSYNEQFF.

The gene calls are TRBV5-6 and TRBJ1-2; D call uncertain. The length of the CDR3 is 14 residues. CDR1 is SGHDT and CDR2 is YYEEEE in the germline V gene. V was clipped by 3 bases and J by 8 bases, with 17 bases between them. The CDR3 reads CASSSRDFSWGYTF. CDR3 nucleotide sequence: TGTGCCAGCAGCTCCCGGGATTTTTCGTGGGGCTACACCTTC.

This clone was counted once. The CDR3 DNA sequence: TGCGCCAGCAGCTGGGCCGGGACAGGGGACTACGAGCAGTACTTC. It specifies CASSWAGTGDYEQYF. This chain uses TRBV5-1 with TRBJ2-7, with 10 bases matching TRBD1. The junction had 6 bases not matched to a gene; V was cut back by 3 bases and J by 3 bases. This CDR3 contains 15 residues. The germline V gene encodes CDR1 SGHRS and CDR2 YFSETQ.

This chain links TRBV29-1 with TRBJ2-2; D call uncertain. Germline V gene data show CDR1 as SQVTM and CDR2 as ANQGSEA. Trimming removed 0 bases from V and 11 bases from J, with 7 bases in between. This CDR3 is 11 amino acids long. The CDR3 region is CSVEDSLELFF. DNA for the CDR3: TGCAGCGTTGAAGATAGCCTCGAGCTGTTTTTT.

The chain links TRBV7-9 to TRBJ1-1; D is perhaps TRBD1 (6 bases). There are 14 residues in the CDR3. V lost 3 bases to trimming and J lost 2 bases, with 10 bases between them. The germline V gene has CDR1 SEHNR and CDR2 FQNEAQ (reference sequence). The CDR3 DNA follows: TGTGCCAGCAGCTTTGGGGGGGCAAACACTGAAGCTTTCTTT. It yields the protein CASSFGGANTEAFF. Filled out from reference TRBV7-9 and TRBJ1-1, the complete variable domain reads DTGVSQNPRHKITKRGQNVTFRCDPISEHNRLYWYRQTLGQGPEFLTYFQNEAQLEKSRLLSDRFSAERPKGSFSTLEIQRTEQGDSAMYLCASSFGGANTEAFFGQGTRLTVV.

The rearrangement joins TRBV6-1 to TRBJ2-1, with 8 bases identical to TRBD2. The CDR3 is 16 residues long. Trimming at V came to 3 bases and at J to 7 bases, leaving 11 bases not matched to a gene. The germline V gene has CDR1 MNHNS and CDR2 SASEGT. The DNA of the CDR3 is TGTGCCAGCAGTGATCAAACGGGGGGGCACTGGAATGAGCAGTTCTTC. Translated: CASSDQTGGHWNEQFF.

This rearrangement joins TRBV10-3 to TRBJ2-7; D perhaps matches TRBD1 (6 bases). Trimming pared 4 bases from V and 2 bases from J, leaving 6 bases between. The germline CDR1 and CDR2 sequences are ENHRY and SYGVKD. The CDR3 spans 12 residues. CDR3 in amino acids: CAISGTAYEQYF. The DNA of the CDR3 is TGTGCCATCAGTGGGACAGCCTACGAGCAGTACTTC.

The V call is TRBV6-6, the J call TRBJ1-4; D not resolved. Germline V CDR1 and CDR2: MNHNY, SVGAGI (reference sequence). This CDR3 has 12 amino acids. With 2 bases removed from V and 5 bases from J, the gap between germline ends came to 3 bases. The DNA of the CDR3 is TGTGCCAGCAGTTACGAGAATGAAAAACTGTTTTTT. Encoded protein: CASSYENEKLFF.

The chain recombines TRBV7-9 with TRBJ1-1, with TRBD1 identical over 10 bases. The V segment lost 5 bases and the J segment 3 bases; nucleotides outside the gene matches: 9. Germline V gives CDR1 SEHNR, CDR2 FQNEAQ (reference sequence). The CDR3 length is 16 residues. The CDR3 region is CASSPRDRGPYTEAFF. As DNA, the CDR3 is TGTGCCAGCAGCCCCCGGGACAGGGGACCTTACACTGAAGCTTTCTTT.

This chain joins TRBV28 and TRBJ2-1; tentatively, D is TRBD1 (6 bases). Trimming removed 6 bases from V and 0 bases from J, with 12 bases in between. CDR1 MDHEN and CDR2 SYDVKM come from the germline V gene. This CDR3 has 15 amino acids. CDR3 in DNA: TGTGCCAGCAGAACCCCAGGGGACTCCTACAATGAGCAGTTCTTC. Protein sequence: CASRTPGDSYNEQFF.

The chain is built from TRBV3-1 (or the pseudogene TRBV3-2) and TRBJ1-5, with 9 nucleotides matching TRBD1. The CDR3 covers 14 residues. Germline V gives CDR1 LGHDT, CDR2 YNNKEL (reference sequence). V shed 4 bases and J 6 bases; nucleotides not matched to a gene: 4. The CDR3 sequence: CASSRDRVGQPQHF. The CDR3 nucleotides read TGTGCCAGCAGCCGGGACAGGGTCGGTCAGCCCCAGCATTTT.

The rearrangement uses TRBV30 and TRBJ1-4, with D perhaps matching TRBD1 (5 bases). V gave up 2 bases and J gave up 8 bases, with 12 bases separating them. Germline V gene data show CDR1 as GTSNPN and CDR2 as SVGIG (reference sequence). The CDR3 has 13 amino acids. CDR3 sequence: CAWSLGGDEKLFF. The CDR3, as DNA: TGTGCCTGGAGTCTCGGGGGGGACGAAAAACTGTTTTTT.